This T cell receptor (beta chain) was captured by sequencing in a study of blood T cells in healthy people across ages. Primers used in a second PCR of about 7 to 11 cycles were a sample-barcoded 5' primer and a J-beta primer mix. One entry per CDR3 protein, called by TCRdb with MiXCR from the 5' RACE reads. The sample lists over 500,000 distinct CDR3 sequences; more than 45% were seen once. Trimming removed 3 bases at V and 5 bases at J, with 11 bases between. The CDR3 spans 13 residues. Sequencing was carried out using blood. The receptor comes from a woman aged 80 or older in good health. V gene TRBV12-3 or TRBV12-4 combines with J gene TRBJ2-7, with D maybe TRBD1 (5 bases). CDR3: CASSLTVNHEQYF. The CDR3 DNA reads TGTGCCAGCAGTTTGACAGTGAACCACGAGCAGTACTTC.